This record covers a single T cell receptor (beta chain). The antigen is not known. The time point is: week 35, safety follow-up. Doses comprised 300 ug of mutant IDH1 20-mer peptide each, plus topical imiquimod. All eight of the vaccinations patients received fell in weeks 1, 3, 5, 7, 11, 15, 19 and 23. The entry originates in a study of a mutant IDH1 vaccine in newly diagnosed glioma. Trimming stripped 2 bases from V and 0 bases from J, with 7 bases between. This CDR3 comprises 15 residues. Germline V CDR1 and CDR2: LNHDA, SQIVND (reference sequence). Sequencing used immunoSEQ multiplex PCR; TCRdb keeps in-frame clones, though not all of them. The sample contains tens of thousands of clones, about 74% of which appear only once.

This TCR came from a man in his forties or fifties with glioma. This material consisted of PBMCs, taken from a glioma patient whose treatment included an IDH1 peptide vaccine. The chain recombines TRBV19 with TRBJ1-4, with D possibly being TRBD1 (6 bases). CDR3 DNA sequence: TGTGCCAGTAGTATAACAGGGTCAACTAATGAAAAACTGTTTTTT. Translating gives CASSITGSTNEKLFF.